Here is one TCR beta chain with its context. The data stem from a study of shared clonotypes between healthy human individuals. Naive CD8 cells lacked CD45RO and underwent positive selection for CCR7, leaving out terminally differentiated effector memory CD45RA+ cells. Assay: immunoSEQ multiplex PCR; the TCRdb copy retains only in-frame clones and omits some. The data show around 2,000,000 clones, just over 90% seen once. This receptor was taken from a man younger than 35 in good health. Some clones in this sample may be carry-over from other donors' samples. Source material: naive CD8+ T cells from PBMCs.

CDR3 coding DNA: TGTGCCAGCAGCCATAGGACAGGGAAGGTCACTGAAGCTTTCTTT. It yields the protein CASSHRTGKVTEAFF. The rearrangement uses TRBV14 and TRBJ1-1, with 8 bases identical to TRBD1. Germline CDR1 reads SGHDN; CDR2 reads FVKESK. The CDR3 covers 15 residues. With V trimmed by 3 bases and J by 4 bases, 7 bases remained unmatched.